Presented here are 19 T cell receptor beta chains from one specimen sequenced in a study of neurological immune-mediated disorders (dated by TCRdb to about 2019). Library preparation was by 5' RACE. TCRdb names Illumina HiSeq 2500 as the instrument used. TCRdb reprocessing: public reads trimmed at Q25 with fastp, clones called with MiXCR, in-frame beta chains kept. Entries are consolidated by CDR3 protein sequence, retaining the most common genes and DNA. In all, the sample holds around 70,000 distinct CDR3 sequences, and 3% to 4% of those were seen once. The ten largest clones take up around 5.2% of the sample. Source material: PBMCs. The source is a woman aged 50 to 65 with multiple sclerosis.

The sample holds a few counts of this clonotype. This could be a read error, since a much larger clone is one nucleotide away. The CDR3 reads CSAADGTPRETQYF. CDR3 in DNA: TGCAGTGCTGCCGACGGGACCCCGAGGGAGACCCAGTACTTC. The V call is TRBV20-1, the J call TRBJ2-5; D tentatively reads TRBD1 or TRBD2 (5 bases each). CDR3 length equals 14 residues. Germline CDR1 reads DFQATT; CDR2 reads SNEGSKA (reference sequence). V was clipped by 5 bases and J by 5 bases, with 18 bases between them.

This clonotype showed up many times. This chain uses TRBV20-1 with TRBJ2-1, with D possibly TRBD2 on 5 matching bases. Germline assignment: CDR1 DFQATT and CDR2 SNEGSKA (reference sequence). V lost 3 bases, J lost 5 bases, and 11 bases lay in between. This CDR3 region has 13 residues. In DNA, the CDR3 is TGCAGTGCTAGGGCTAGCCTCGACAATGAGCAGTTCTTC. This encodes CSARASLDNEQFF.

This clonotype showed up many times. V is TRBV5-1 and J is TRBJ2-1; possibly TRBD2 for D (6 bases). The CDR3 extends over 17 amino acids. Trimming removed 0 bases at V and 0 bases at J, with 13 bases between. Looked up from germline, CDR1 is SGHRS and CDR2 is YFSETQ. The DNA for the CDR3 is TGCGCCAGCAGCTTGGGTAGCGCGGGGCTCTCCTACAATGAGCAGTTCTTC. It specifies CASSLGSAGLSYNEQFF.

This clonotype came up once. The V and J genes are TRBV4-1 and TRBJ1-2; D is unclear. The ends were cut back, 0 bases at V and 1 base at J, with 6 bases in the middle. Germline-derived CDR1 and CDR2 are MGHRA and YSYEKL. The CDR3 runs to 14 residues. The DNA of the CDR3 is TGCGCCAGCAGCCAAGAAATCGTTAACTATGGCTACACCTTC. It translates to CASSQEIVNYGYTF.

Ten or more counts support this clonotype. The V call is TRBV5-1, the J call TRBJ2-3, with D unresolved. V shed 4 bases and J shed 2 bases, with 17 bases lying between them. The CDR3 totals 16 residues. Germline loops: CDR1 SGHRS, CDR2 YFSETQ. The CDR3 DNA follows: TGCGCCAGCAGCCGGCCTGGGAACGCACACACAGATACGCAGTATTTT. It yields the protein CASSRPGNAHTDTQYF.

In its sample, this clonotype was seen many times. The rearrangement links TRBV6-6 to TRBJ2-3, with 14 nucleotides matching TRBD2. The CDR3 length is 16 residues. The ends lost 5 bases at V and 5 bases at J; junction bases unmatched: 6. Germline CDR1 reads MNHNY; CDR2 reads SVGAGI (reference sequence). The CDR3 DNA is TGTGCCAGCAGTCGGGGACTAGCGGGAGTTCAAGATACGCAGTATTTT. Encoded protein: CASSRGLAGVQDTQYF.

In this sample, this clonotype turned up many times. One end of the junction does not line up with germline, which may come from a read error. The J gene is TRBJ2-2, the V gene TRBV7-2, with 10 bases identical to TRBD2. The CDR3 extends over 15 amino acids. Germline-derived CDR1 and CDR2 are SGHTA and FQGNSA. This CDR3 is CASSLAGANTGELFF. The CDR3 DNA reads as TGTGCCAGCAGCCTAGCGGGGGCTAACACCGGGGAGCTGTTTTTT.

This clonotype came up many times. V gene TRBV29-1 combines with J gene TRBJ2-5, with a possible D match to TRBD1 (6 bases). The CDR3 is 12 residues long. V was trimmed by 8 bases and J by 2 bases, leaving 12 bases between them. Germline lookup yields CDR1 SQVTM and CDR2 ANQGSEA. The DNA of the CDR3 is TGCAGCTTGCGGACAGATCAAGAGACCCAGTACTTC. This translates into CSLRTDQETQYF.

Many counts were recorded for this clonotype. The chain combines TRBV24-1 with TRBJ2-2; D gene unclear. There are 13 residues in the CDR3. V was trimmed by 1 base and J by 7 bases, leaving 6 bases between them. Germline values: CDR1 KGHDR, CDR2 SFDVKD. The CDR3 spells CATSDLRGGELFF. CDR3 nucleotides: TGTGCCACCAGTGATTTACGCGGCGGGGAGCTGTTTTTT.

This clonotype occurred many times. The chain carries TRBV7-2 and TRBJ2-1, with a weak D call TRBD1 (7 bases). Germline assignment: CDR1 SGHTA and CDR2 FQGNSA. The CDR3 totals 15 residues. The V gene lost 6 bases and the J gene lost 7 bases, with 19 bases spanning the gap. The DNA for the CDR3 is TGTGCCAGCAGAATAGGACAGGTAGGGGGGAATGAGCAGTTCTTC. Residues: CASRIGQVGGNEQFF.

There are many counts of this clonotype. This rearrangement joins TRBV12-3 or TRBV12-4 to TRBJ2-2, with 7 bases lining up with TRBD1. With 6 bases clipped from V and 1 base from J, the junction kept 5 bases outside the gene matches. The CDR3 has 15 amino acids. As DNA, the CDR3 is TGTGCCAGCAGGCCCGGGACAGAGAACACCGGGGAGCTGTTTTTT. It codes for CASRPGTENTGELFF.

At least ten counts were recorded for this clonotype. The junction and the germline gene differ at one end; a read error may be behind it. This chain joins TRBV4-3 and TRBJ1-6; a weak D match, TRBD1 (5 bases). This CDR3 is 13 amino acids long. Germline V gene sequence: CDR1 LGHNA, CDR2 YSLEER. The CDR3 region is CASSQDKGRTLNF. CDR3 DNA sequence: TGCGCCAGCAGCCAAGATAAGGGGAGAACCCTCAACTTT.

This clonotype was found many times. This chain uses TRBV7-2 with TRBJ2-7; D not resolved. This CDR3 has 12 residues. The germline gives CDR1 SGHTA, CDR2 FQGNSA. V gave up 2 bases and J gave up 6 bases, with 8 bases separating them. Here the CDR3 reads CASSLMTSEQYF. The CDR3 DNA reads TGTGCCAGCAGCTTAATGACGAGCGAGCAGTACTTC.

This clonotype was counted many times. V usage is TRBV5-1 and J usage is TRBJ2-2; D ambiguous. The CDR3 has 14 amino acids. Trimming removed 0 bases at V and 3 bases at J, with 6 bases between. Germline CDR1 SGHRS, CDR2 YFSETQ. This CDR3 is CASSLGLHTGELFF. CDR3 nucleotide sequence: TGCGCCAGCAGCTTGGGACTTCACACCGGGGAGCTGTTTTTT. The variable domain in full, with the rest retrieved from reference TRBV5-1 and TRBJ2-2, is KAGVTQTPRYLIKTRGQQVTLSCSPISGHRSVSWYQQTPGQGLQFLFEYFSETQRNKGNFPGRFSGRQFSNSRSEMNVSTLELGDSALYLCASSLGLHTGELFFGEGSRLTVL.

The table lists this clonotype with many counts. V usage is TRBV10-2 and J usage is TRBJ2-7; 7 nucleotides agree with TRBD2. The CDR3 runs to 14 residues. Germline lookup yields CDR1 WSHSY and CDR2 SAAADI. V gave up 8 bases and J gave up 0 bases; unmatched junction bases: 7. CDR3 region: CASGDYISSYEQYF. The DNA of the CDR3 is TGCGCCAGCGGGGACTACATAAGCTCCTACGAGCAGTACTTC.

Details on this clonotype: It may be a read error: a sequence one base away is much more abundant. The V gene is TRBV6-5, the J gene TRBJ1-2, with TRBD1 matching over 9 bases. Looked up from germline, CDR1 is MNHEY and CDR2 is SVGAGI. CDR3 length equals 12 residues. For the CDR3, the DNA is TGTGACAGCACCGACAGGGGGTCTGGCTACACCTTC. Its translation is CDSTDRGSGYTF.

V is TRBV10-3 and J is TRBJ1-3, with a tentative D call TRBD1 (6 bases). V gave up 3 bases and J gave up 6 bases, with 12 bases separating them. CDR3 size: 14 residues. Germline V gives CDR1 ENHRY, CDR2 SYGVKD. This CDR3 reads CAISDRTVVNTIYF. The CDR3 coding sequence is TGTGCCATCAGTGATCGGACAGTGGTAAACACCATATATTTT.

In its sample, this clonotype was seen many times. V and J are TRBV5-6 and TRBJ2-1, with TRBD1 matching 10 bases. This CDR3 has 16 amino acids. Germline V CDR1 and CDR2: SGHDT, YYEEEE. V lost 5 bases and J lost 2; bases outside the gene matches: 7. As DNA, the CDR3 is TGTGCCAGCAGTCCTCTTGGGACAGGGGCCTACAATGAGCAGTTCTTC. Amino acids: CASSPLGTGAYNEQFF.

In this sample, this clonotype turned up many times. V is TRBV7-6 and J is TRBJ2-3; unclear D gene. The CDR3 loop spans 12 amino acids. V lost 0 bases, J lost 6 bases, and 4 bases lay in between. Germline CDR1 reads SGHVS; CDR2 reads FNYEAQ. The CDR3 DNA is TGTGCCAGCAGCTTAGCACAGGATACGCAGTATTTT. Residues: CASSLAQDTQYF.